A single sample is the source of the 21 T cell receptor beta chains below, sequenced in a study of blood T cell repertoires in COVID-19. TCRdb's copy holds only in-frame clones and misses some; the assay was immunoSEQ multiplex PCR. The data show a few hundred thousand clones, 65% to 90% seen once. Specimen: peripheral blood. Receptor source: a woman aged 70-85 years with COVID-19, enrolled during active disease.

The V and J genes are TRBV4-3 and TRBJ1-6, with 8 bases fitting TRBD1. With 1 base clipped from V and 10 bases from J, the junction kept 6 bases outside the gene matches. This CDR3 contains 15 residues. The germline CDR1 and CDR2 sequences are LGHNA and YSLEER. The CDR3, as DNA: TGCGCCAGCAGCCAAGTCTCAGACAGGGGCTCACCCCTCCACTTT. Residues: CASSQVSDRGSPLHF.

The chain employs TRBV5-1 and TRBJ2-7; a weak D match, TRBD1 (6 bases). The CDR3 extends over 14 amino acids. Trimming removed 0 bases from V and 2 bases from J, with 9 bases in between. The germline V gene encodes CDR1 SGHRS and CDR2 YFSETQ. The CDR3 sequence: CASSLAGVPYEQYF. CDR3 nucleotides: TGCGCCAGCAGCTTGGCAGGGGTTCCCTACGAGCAGTACTTC.

CDR3 sequence: CATSLMGQGGEEETQYF. CDR3 DNA sequence: TGTGCCACCAGCCTTATGGGACAGGGTGGAGAGGAAGAGACCCAGTACTTC. The chain employs TRBV15 and TRBJ2-5; 9 positions agree with TRBD1. This CDR3 has 17 amino acids. Germline trimming cut 5 bases from V and 3 bases from J; bases unmatched to any gene: 13. The germline V gene has CDR1 LNHNV and CDR2 YYDKDF (reference sequence).

V gene TRBV10-3 combines with J gene TRBJ2-5, with 13 bases aligning to TRBD2. Germline V CDR1 and CDR2: ENHRY, SYGVKD. The V gene end was trimmed by 4 bases and the J gene end by 4 bases; junction bases not matched to a gene: 9. The CDR3 has 17 residues. The CDR3 coding sequence is TGTGCCATCAGTGGGACTAGCGGGAGAGGAGGGAGAGAGACCCAGTACTTC. This codes for CAISGTSGRGGRETQYF.

On this clone itself: The sample contains more than one DNA sequence encoding this CDR3. V usage is TRBV5-1 and J usage is TRBJ1-1, with 7 bases that match TRBD1. This CDR3 spans 14 amino acids. CDR1 is SGHRS and CDR2 is YFSETQ in the germline V gene. V shed 4 bases, J shed 1 base, and the junction held 4 bases outside the gene matches. The CDR3 DNA follows: TGCGCCAGCAGCCGAGGGACAGAGAACACTGAAGCTTTCTTT. Its protein product is CASSRGTENTEAFF.

The rearrangement links TRBV27 to TRBJ1-4; tentative D call: TRBD1 (6 bases). Germline V gives CDR1 MNHEY, CDR2 SMNVEV (reference sequence). There are 17 residues in the CDR3. Between the trimmed V and J ends, which lost 3 bases and 0 bases, there was a span of 14 bases. The CDR3 is CASSFSGGRATNEKLFF. In nucleotides, the CDR3 is TGTGCCAGCAGTTTTTCCGGGGGGCGTGCAACTAATGAAAAACTGTTTTTT.

The genes are TRBV29-1 and TRBJ2-7; maybe TRBD1 (6 bases). The CDR3 is 13 residues long. Germline V gene lookup returns CDR1 SQVTM and CDR2 ANQGSEA. In DNA form, the CDR3 reads TGCATCCCTATTAGGGGGACGGGCTTCGAGCAGTACTTC. Translation gives CIPIRGTGFEQYF.

The rearrangement links TRBV10-3 to TRBJ1-2; no definite D call. Trimming pared 8 bases from V and 6 bases from J, leaving 13 bases between. Germline CDR1 is ENHRY and CDR2 is SYGVKD. The CDR3 spans 12 residues. CDR3 in DNA: TGTGCCATCCAGGACTTGATAGATGGCTACACCTTC. Encoded protein: CAIQDLIDGYTF.

V is TRBV4-3 and J is TRBJ1-1, with D tentatively TRBD1 (5 bases). V was clipped by 0 bases and J by 5 bases, with 10 bases between them. There are 14 residues in the CDR3. CDR1 and CDR2 (germline): LGHNA, YSLEER. CDR3 sequence (DNA): TGCGCCAGCAGCCAAGATCGGGGGAGTACTGAAGCTTTCTTT. Its protein product is CASSQDRGSTEAFF.

J is TRBJ1-2 and V is TRBV12-5; 7 nucleotides line up with TRBD1. J was trimmed by 4 bases and V by 6 bases; bases with no gene match: 5. The CDR3 covers 13 residues. The germline V gene has CDR1 LGHNT and CDR2 FRNRAP. The CDR3 loop is CASGFSGGYGYTF. The CDR3 DNA reads TGTGCTAGTGGGTTTTCAGGGGGCTATGGCTACACCTTC.

This chain links TRBV7-2 with TRBJ1-3; tentative D call: TRBD1 (6 bases). V lost 8 bases and J lost 5, with 13 bases in between. This CDR3 region has 13 residues. The germline V gene has CDR1 SGHTA and CDR2 FQGNSA. The DNA for the CDR3 is TGTGCCAGCCGTCAGGGGTCCAGAAACACCATATATTTT. Protein: CASRQGSRNTIYF.

The chain carries TRBV9 and TRBJ1-2; possible D gene TRBD1, 6 bases. Germline V lookup: CDR1 SGDLS, CDR2 YYNGEE. V lost 0 bases to trimming and J lost 8 bases, with 14 bases between them. The CDR3 has 14 residues. CDR3 nucleotides: TGTGCCAGCAGCGTAGCAGAACAGGGATACGGCTACACCTTC. Translating gives CASSVAEQGYGYTF.

This clone was found a few times. The chain carries TRBV9 and TRBJ2-3, with 10 positions matching TRBD2. Germline lookup yields CDR1 SGDLS and CDR2 YYNGEE. The CDR3 has 15 residues. Trimming at V came to 5 bases and at J to 6 bases, leaving 9 bases not matched to a gene. The CDR3 coding sequence is TGTGCCAGCAGTACACCAGCGGGGGGGGTGGATACGCAGTATTTT. This translates into CASSTPAGGVDTQYF. The full variable domain, with the rest looked up from reference TRBV9 and TRBJ2-3, is DSGVTQTPKHLITATGQRVTLRCSPRSGDLSVYWYQQSLDQGLQFLIQYYNGEERAKGNILERFSAQQFPDLHSELNLSSLELGDSALYFCASSTPAGGVDTQYFGPGTRLTVL.

The chain has TRBV6-1 and TRBJ1-6; the D gene is possibly TRBD1 (6 bases). V was pared by 11 bases and J by 8 bases, with 19 bases between. Germline CDR1 reads MNHNS; CDR2 reads SASEGT. The CDR3 loop spans 14 amino acids. The CDR3 sequence is CAAKEEAGDSPLHF. The CDR3 DNA sequence: TGTGCCGCAAAGGAGGAGGCAGGGGATTCACCCCTCCACTTT.

CDR3 loop: CASSAWGQAGEKLFF. In DNA, the CDR3 is TGTGCCAGCAGTGCTTGGGGACAGGCGGGTGAAAAACTGTTTTTT. The chain uses TRBV5-6 and TRBJ1-4; 8 positions agree with TRBD1. CDR1 SGHDT and CDR2 YYEEEE come from the germline V gene. The CDR3 is made up of 15 amino acids. The V and J ends lost 5 bases and 7 bases, in that order; junction bases with no gene match: 10.

This chain links TRBV5-4 with TRBJ1-5; 7 bases are a match to TRBD1. This CDR3 has 14 amino acids. The germline gives CDR1 SGHNT, CDR2 YYREEE (reference sequence). The V and J ends lost 4 bases and 2 bases, in that order; junction bases with no gene match: 3. The CDR3 DNA reads TGTGCCAGCAGCCCTGACAGGGGCAATCAGCCCCAGCATTTT. Protein sequence: CASSPDRGNQPQHF.

This clone has a handful of counts. This sequence joins TRBV6-1 and TRBJ2-4; 11 bases are shared with TRBD2. The CDR3 length is 15 residues. V lost 0 bases and J lost 8; bases outside the gene matches: 3. From germline, CDR1 is MNHNS and CDR2 SASEGT. CDR3 region: CASSEATSGRDIQYF. CDR3 bases: TGTGCCAGCAGTGAAGCCACTAGCGGGAGAGACATTCAGTACTTC.

V is TRBV29-1 and J is TRBJ2-7; perhaps TRBD1 as D (5 bases). The V and J ends lost 7 bases and 1 base respectively, with 17 bases between them. Germline CDR1 and CDR2: SQVTM and ANQGSEA. The CDR3 has 14 residues. In DNA, the CDR3 is TGCAGCGGGGGCAACGGTCCGAGTTCCTACGAGCAGTACTTC. This codes for CSGGNGPSSYEQYF.

CDR3 protein: CASSVDSSATNEKLFF. DNA for the CDR3: TGTGCCAGCAGCGTAGATTCATCAGCAACTAATGAAAAACTGTTTTTT. This chain joins TRBV9 and TRBJ1-4, with D unclear. The CDR3 totals 16 residues. V was shortened by 0 bases and J by 0 bases, with 9 bases between the two germline ends. The germline CDR1 and CDR2 sequences are SGDLS and YYNGEE.

This sequence joins TRBV9 and TRBJ2-1; tentatively, D is TRBD1 (6 bases). The CDR3 totals 16 residues. Between the trimmed V and J ends, which lost 3 bases and 0 bases, there was a span of 13 bases. Germline assignment: CDR1 SGDLS and CDR2 YYNGEE. CDR3 residues: CASSATGQSSYNEQFF. The CDR3 region has the DNA TGTGCCAGCAGCGCCACAGGGCAGAGCTCCTACAATGAGCAGTTCTTC. Together with reference TRBV9 and TRBJ2-1, the CDR3 gives the full variable domain: DSGVTQTPKHLITATGQRVTLRCSPRSGDLSVYWYQQSLDQGLQFLIQYYNGEERAKGNILERFSAQQFPDLHSELNLSSLELGDSALYFCASSATGQSSYNEQFFGPGTRLTVL.

In this sample, this clone turned up many times. V and J are TRBV27 and TRBJ2-7; D is unclear. Germline CDR1 and CDR2: MNHEY and SMNVEV (reference sequence). CDR3 length equals 13 residues. The V end lost 6 bases, the J end lost 0 bases, and 9 bases lay between the germline ends. The chain's CDR3 is CASRAGNSYEQYF. DNA for the CDR3: TGTGCCAGCAGGGCAGGAAACTCCTACGAGCAGTACTTC.